These T cell receptor beta chains were read from a single sample in a study of OX40 agonist ivuxolimab in advanced cancers. This table comes from immunoSEQ multiplex PCR, and its TCRdb copy is limited to in-frame clones, with some not included. In the table there are approximately 66,000 clones, approximately 88% of which are singletons. Specimen: CD4+ or CD8+ T cells sorted from blood, collected in a trial of the OX40 agonist ivuxolimab. Receptor source: an adult with an advanced solid tumor such as melanoma, head and neck, liver or kidney cancer. Each CDR3 is given with its conserved first and last residue. Fields, in order: clone size, CDR3 length, D gene, J gene, V gene, CDR3 DNA, CDR3 protein. D genes are given only for firm matches. The size entry is marked missing in some rows and otherwise reads once, few, many or a size class.

clone size: NA; CDR3 length: 14; D gene: NA; J gene: TRBJ2-2; V gene: TRBV6-5; CDR3 DNA: TGTGCCAGCATCGCGAGGACTAACACCGGGGAGCTGTTTTTT; CDR3 protein: CASIARTNTGELFF
clone size: NA; CDR3 length: 14; D gene: TRBD1; J gene: TRBJ2-7; V gene: TRBV9; CDR3 DNA: TGTGCCAGCAGCCGTGGCCAGGGGGATTACGAGCAGTACTTC; CDR3 protein: CASSRGQGDYEQYF
clone size: NA; CDR3 length: 17; D gene: NA; J gene: TRBJ1-5; V gene: TRBV4-1; CDR3 DNA: TGCGCCAGCAGCCAAGATCCCCAGACGACTAGCAATCAGCCCCAGCATTTT; CDR3 protein: CASSQDPQTTSNQPQHF
clone size: NA; CDR3 length: 16; D gene: NA; J gene: TRBJ1-2; V gene: TRBV7-6; CDR3 DNA: TGTGCCAGCAGCTCATCGGCATTACACGGGGGAAATGGCTACACCTTC; CDR3 protein: CASSSSALHGGNGYTF
clone size: NA; CDR3 length: 13; D gene: TRBD1; J gene: TRBJ2-1; V gene: TRBV28; CDR3 DNA: TGTGCCAGCAGTCTCGGGACAGGGTACGGGCAGTTCTTC; CDR3 protein: CASSLGTGYGQFF
clone size: NA; CDR3 length: 18; D gene: TRBD2; J gene: TRBJ2-3; V gene: TRBV4-2; CDR3 DNA: TGTGCCAGCAGCCAAGACACGGGCGGCGGGGGGGCGACAGATACGCAGTATTTT; CDR3 protein: CASSQDTGGGGATDTQYF
clone size: NA; CDR3 length: 14; D gene: TRBD1; J gene: TRBJ1-2; V gene: TRBV7-9; CDR3 DNA: TGTGCCAGCAGCTTAAAGGGGGCATACTATGGCTACACCTTC; CDR3 protein: CASSLKGAYYGYTF
clone size: NA; CDR3 length: 14; D gene: TRBD2; J gene: TRBJ2-1; V gene: TRBV7-2; CDR3 DNA: TGTGCCAGCAGCCCACCCCCGTCGACTAGCGTGTGGTTCTTC; CDR3 protein: CASSPPPSTSVWFF
clone size: NA; CDR3 length: 16; D gene: NA; J gene: TRBJ2-7; V gene: TRBV27; CDR3 DNA: TGTGCCAGCAGTTTATCCCGCCCGACCGCTTTTTACGAGCAGTACTTC; CDR3 protein: CASSLSRPTAFYEQYF
clone size: few; CDR3 length: 14; D gene: NA; J gene: TRBJ2-5; V gene: TRBV29-1; CDR3 DNA: TGCAGCGTTGAAGGGGGTCCTAAGGGGGAGACCCAGTACTTC; CDR3 protein: CSVEGGPKGETQYF
clone size: NA; CDR3 length: 14; D gene: TRBD1; J gene: TRBJ1-2; V gene: TRBV25-1; CDR3 DNA: TGTGCCAGCGCCCGGGACAGTTCTAACTATGGCTACACCTTC; CDR3 protein: CASARDSSNYGYTF
clone size: NA; CDR3 length: 10; D gene: NA; J gene: TRBJ2-5; V gene: TRBV6-5; CDR3 DNA: TGTGCCACCGGGCGGGAGACCCAGTACTTC; CDR3 protein: CATGRETQYF
clone size: NA; CDR3 length: 12; D gene: NA; J gene: TRBJ1-2; V gene: TRBV6-4; CDR3 DNA: TGTGCCAGCAGTGATAGGGGATATGGCTACACCTTC; CDR3 protein: CASSDRGYGYTF
clone size: NA; CDR3 length: 14; D gene: NA; J gene: TRBJ2-7; V gene: TRBV10-3; CDR3 DNA: TGTGCCATCAGTGCTAACCAAGGGGGCTACGAGCAGTACTTC; CDR3 protein: CAISANQGGYEQYF
clone size: once; CDR3 length: 11; D gene: NA; J gene: TRBJ1-6; V gene: TRBV5-1; CDR3 DNA: TGCGCCAGCAGCGATGATTCACCCCTCCACTTT; CDR3 protein: CASSDDSPLHF
clone size: NA; CDR3 length: 15; D gene: NA; J gene: TRBJ1-3; V gene: TRBV6-1; CDR3 DNA: TGTGCCAGCAGTGAAGTGTGGCACTCTGGAAACACCATATATTTT; CDR3 protein: CASSEVWHSGNTIYF
clone size: NA; CDR3 length: 13; D gene: NA; J gene: TRBJ2-3; V gene: TRBV2; CDR3 DNA: TGTGCCAGCAGTGAACTCCTGGAGGGTACGCAGTATTTT; CDR3 protein: CASSELLEGTQYF
clone size: NA; CDR3 length: 14; D gene: NA; J gene: TRBJ1-3; V gene: TRBV10-3; CDR3 DNA: TGTGCCATCAGGGAAGGGAGCTCTGGAAACACCATATATTTT; CDR3 protein: CAIREGSSGNTIYF
clone size: once; CDR3 length: 15; D gene: TRBD1; J gene: TRBJ1-1; V gene: TRBV7-7; CDR3 DNA: TGTGCTAGCAGCCAGGACAGGGGAAGGGACACTGAAGCTTTCTTT; CDR3 protein: CASSQDRGRDTEAFF
clone size: NA; CDR3 length: 14; D gene: NA; J gene: TRBJ1-1; V gene: TRBV29-1; CDR3 DNA: TGCAGCGTTGAACCCGACTTCGGCTACACTGAAGCTTTCTTT; CDR3 protein: CSVEPDFGYTEAFF
clone size: once; CDR3 length: 15; D gene: TRBD2; J gene: TRBJ2-7; V gene: TRBV7-6; CDR3 DNA: TGTGCCAGCAGCTCCCAGACTAGCGGGGAGTACGAGCAGTACTTC; CDR3 protein: CASSSQTSGEYEQYF
clone size: many; CDR3 length: 15; D gene: TRBD2; J gene: TRBJ2-2; V gene: TRBV18; CDR3 DNA: TGTGCCAGCTCACCAATAGCGGGGAACACCGGGGAGCTGTTTTTT; CDR3 protein: CASSPIAGNTGELFF
clone size: NA; CDR3 length: 15; D gene: TRBD2; J gene: TRBJ2-1; V gene: TRBV18; CDR3 DNA: TGTGCCAGCTCACCAGGAGCGGGGGGTATCGATGAGCAGTTCTTC; CDR3 protein: CASSPGAGGIDEQFF
clone size: once; CDR3 length: 14; D gene: TRBD1; J gene: TRBJ2-7; V gene: TRBV7-9; CDR3 DNA: TGTGCCAGCAGCATTCCGGGACAGTCCTACGAGCAGTACTTC; CDR3 protein: CASSIPGQSYEQYF
clone size: once; CDR3 length: 16; D gene: TRBD1; J gene: TRBJ1-1; V gene: TRBV7-3; CDR3 DNA: TGTGCCAGCAGCTTAGGGGGACAGGGATTAAACACTGAAGCTTTCTTT; CDR3 protein: CASSLGGQGLNTEAFF
clone size: once; CDR3 length: 17; D gene: NA; J gene: TRBJ2-1; V gene: TRBV18; CDR3 DNA: TGTGCCAGCTCGCGGACCCCCGGGACAAACTCCTACAATGAGCAGTTCTTC; CDR3 protein: CASSRTPGTNSYNEQFF
clone size: NA; CDR3 length: 16; D gene: NA; J gene: TRBJ2-1; V gene: TRBV2; CDR3 DNA: TGTGCCAGCAGTGAAAGGGTAGTAGGATCCTACAATGAGCAGTTCTTC; CDR3 protein: CASSERVVGSYNEQFF
clone size: NA; CDR3 length: 13; D gene: TRBD1; J gene: TRBJ1-5; V gene: TRBV2; CDR3 DNA: TGTGCCAGCACCGAGGACAGGTTGCTGACCCAGCATTTT; CDR3 protein: CASTEDRLLTQHF
clone size: NA; CDR3 length: 15; D gene: NA; J gene: TRBJ1-3; V gene: TRBV6-5; CDR3 DNA: TGTGCCAGCAGTTACGGCGGAGCCTCTGGAAACACCATATATTTT; CDR3 protein: CASSYGGASGNTIYF
clone size: NA; CDR3 length: 15; D gene: NA; J gene: TRBJ2-3; V gene: TRBV7-9; CDR3 DNA: TGTGCCAGCAGTCGACCGGTTGTAGGCACAGATACGCAGTATTTT; CDR3 protein: CASSRPVVGTDTQYF
clone size: once; CDR3 length: 17; D gene: NA; J gene: TRBJ1-5; V gene: TRBV18; CDR3 DNA: TGTGCCAGCTCACCACCTAAGTTATCTCTTGGCAATCAGCCCCAGCATTTT; CDR3 protein: CASSPPKLSLGNQPQHF
clone size: NA; CDR3 length: 13; D gene: NA; J gene: TRBJ2-7; V gene: TRBV5-1; CDR3 DNA: TGCGCCAGCAGCCAAACGGACTCCTACGAGCAGTACTTC; CDR3 protein: CASSQTDSYEQYF
clone size: NA; CDR3 length: 15; D gene: NA; J gene: TRBJ2-6; V gene: TRBV7-8; CDR3 DNA: TGTGCCAGCAGCCACCGGACAGCCGGGGCCAACGTCCTGACTTTC; CDR3 protein: CASSHRTAGANVLTF
clone size: NA; CDR3 length: 14; D gene: TRBD1; J gene: TRBJ1-1; V gene: TRBV6-5; CDR3 DNA: TGTGCCAGCAGTTACGGGACAGCGAACACTGAAGCTTTCTTT; CDR3 protein: CASSYGTANTEAFF
clone size: NA; CDR3 length: 14; D gene: NA; J gene: TRBJ2-7; V gene: TRBV18; CDR3 DNA: TGTGCCAGCTCACCGCAAGGGCTTAAGGACGAGCAGTACTTC; CDR3 protein: CASSPQGLKDEQYF
clone size: NA; CDR3 length: 16; D gene: TRBD2; J gene: TRBJ2-1; V gene: TRBV19; CDR3 DNA: TGTGCCAGTAGTATGCTGCGGGGGGCCTCCTACAATGAGCAGTTCTTC; CDR3 protein: CASSMLRGASYNEQFF
clone size: NA; CDR3 length: 15; D gene: TRBD1; J gene: TRBJ1-4; V gene: TRBV6-6; CDR3 DNA: TGTGCCAGCAGTTACAAGGGACAGGGGGTTGAAAAACTGTTTTTT; CDR3 protein: CASSYKGQGVEKLFF
clone size: NA; CDR3 length: 14; D gene: TRBD1; J gene: TRBJ2-7; V gene: TRBV5-1; CDR3 DNA: TGCGCCAGCAGCCCACGCACAGGGGCCTACGAGCAGTACTTC; CDR3 protein: CASSPRTGAYEQYF
clone size: NA; CDR3 length: 14; D gene: TRBD1; J gene: TRBJ1-1; V gene: TRBV28; CDR3 DNA: TGTGCCAGCAGTAACACAGGGGCTTTCGCTGAAGCTTTCTTT; CDR3 protein: CASSNTGAFAEAFF
clone size: NA; CDR3 length: 17; D gene: TRBD1; J gene: TRBJ1-2; V gene: TRBV5-4; CDR3 DNA: TGTGCCAGCAGCTGGGGGCGACAGGGAGAGGGAAACTATGGCTACACCTTC; CDR3 protein: CASSWGRQGEGNYGYTF
clone size: NA; CDR3 length: 16; D gene: TRBD2; J gene: TRBJ2-1; V gene: TRBV27; CDR3 DNA: TGTGCCAGCAGCCCTTTTAGCGGGGGGGCTATCAATGAGCAGTTCTTC; CDR3 protein: CASSPFSGGAINEQFF
clone size: NA; CDR3 length: 12; D gene: NA; J gene: TRBJ2-3; V gene: TRBV19; CDR3 DNA: TGTGCCAGTAATAGCGGAACAGATACGCAGTATTTT; CDR3 protein: CASNSGTDTQYF
clone size: NA; CDR3 length: 17; D gene: TRBD1; J gene: TRBJ1-4; V gene: TRBV5-6; CDR3 DNA: TGTGCCAGCAGCGTCGACAGGGGCGAAACAACTAATGAAAAACTGTTTTTT; CDR3 protein: CASSVDRGETTNEKLFF
clone size: NA; CDR3 length: 16; D gene: NA; J gene: TRBJ2-2; V gene: TRBV7-3; CDR3 DNA: TGTGCCAGCAGCTTAGTGAGTCGCGGGGACTCCGGGGAGCTGTTTTTT; CDR3 protein: CASSLVSRGDSGELFF
clone size: NA; CDR3 length: 11; D gene: NA; J gene: TRBJ1-2; V gene: TRBV5-6; CDR3 DNA: TGTGCCAGCAGTCAGGGGTATGGCTACACCTTC; CDR3 protein: CASSQGYGYTF
clone size: NA; CDR3 length: 16; D gene: TRBD1; J gene: TRBJ1-1; V gene: TRBV5-1; CDR3 DNA: TGCGCCAGCAGCCCCCCGGGACAGGGGACAACGTCTGAAGCTTTCTTT; CDR3 protein: CASSPPGQGTTSEAFF
clone size: NA; CDR3 length: 14; D gene: TRBD2; J gene: TRBJ2-5; V gene: TRBV27; CDR3 DNA: TGTGCCAGCAGTTCGACTAGCGGGCAAGAGACCCAGTACTTC; CDR3 protein: CASSSTSGQETQYF
clone size: NA; CDR3 length: 16; D gene: NA; J gene: TRBJ2-7; V gene: TRBV19; CDR3 DNA: TGTGCCAGTAGTAGCCCCCCAGGGCAGGGGTTCAACGAGCAGTACTTC; CDR3 protein: CASSSPPGQGFNEQYF
clone size: NA; CDR3 length: 15; D gene: TRBD1; J gene: TRBJ1-5; V gene: TRBV10-3; CDR3 DNA: TGTGCCATCAGTAATGGGCAGGGGGGCGATCAGCCCCAGCATTTT; CDR3 protein: CAISNGQGGDQPQHF
clone size: once; CDR3 length: 16; D gene: TRBD1; J gene: TRBJ1-4; V gene: TRBV14; CDR3 DNA: TGTGCCAGCAGCCAATGGGGGAACAGGGGGCAAGAAAAACTGTTTTTT; CDR3 protein: CASSQWGNRGQEKLFF
clone size: NA; CDR3 length: 14; D gene: NA; J gene: TRBJ1-2; V gene: TRBV5-6; CDR3 DNA: TGTGCCAGCAGCTTTCCTACAGGTTTTCGCGGCTACACCTTC; CDR3 protein: CASSFPTGFRGYTF